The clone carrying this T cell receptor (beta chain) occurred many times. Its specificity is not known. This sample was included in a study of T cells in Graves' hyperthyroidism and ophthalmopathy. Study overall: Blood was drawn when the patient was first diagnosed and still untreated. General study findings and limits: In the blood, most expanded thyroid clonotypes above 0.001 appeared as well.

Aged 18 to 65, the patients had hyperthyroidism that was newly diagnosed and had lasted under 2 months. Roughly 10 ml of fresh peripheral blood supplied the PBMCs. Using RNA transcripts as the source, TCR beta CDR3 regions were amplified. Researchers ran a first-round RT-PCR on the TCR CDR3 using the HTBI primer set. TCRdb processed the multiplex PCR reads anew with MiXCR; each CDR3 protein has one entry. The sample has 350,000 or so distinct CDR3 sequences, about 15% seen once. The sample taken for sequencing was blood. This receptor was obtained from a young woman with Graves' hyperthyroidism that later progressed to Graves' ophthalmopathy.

CDR3 DNA: TGTGCCAGCAGTTGGACTAGCGGTTACAATGAGCAGTTCTTC. This gives the protein CASSWTSGYNEQFF. This sequence joins TRBV2 and TRBJ2-1, with 10 bases aligning to TRBD2. The J segment lost 4 bases and the V segment lost 5 bases, leaving 2 bases of the junction unmatched. In germline, CDR1 is SNHLY, CDR2 FYNNEI. This CDR3 is 14 amino acids long.